Sequencing of this T cell receptor (beta chain) was carried out in a study of cytomegalovirus exposure and HLA in healthy donors. The study's findings and limits: Fewer N-insertions (relative to the roughly 700-donor mean) were reportedly seen in an Asian-associated ancestry cluster in a later analysis. Among the CMV-associated chains, a few were confirmed in vitro as specific for CMV antigens. Analyzed later, most CMV-associated TCR beta chains appeared HLA-restricted.

Note on this clone: Its cognate antigen is unknown.

Amplification used 60 Vbeta primers and 13 Jbeta primers. Clones were read by immunoSEQ multiplex PCR, and TCRdb kept only the in-frame ones, dropping some. Of 150,000 to 200,000 clones in the sample, around 76% were seen once. Despite likely unrecorded immune exposures, the donors were nominally healthy at the time of sampling. This receptor was identified in a woman in her forties in good health and CMV-seronegative. Sequenced material: PBMCs.

The CDR3 DNA is TGTGCCAGCAGCCCCAGTGGGGGATTGCGGGAAGGAAGAAATGAGCAGTTCTTC. This gives the protein CASSPSGGLREGRNEQFF. This rearrangement joins TRBV5-4 to TRBJ2-1; D possibly corresponds to TRBD2 (6 bases). Germline CDR1 is SGHNT and CDR2 is YYREEE (reference sequence). The CDR3 runs to 18 residues. V shed 4 bases and J shed 7 bases, with 27 bases lying between them.